The 21 T cell receptor beta chains below were found in one sample sequenced in a study of shared clonotypes between healthy human individuals. TCRdb keeps only in-frame clones here, not all; method: immunoSEQ multiplex PCR. The sample has millions of clones, 85% to 95% seen once. The sample comprised naive CD4+ T cells sorted from blood. Subset: CD45RA+ positively selected. The receptors were sampled from a man aged 18 to 29 in good health.

The V call is TRBV11-2, the J call TRBJ2-5; D unclear. This CDR3 region has 15 residues. Per the germline V gene, CDR1 is SGHAT and CDR2 is FQNNGV. Trimming took off 0 bases at V and 5 bases at J, with 13 bases between the two ends. CDR3 bases: TGTGCCAGCAGCTTAGATAGTATCGGTGGTGAGACCCAGTACTTC. This gives the protein CASSLDSIGGETQYF.

Comments on this clone: Other DNA sequences in this specimen translate into the identical CDR3. V is TRBV5-1 and J is TRBJ1-3, with D perhaps TRBD1 (5 bases). The CDR3 extends over 15 amino acids. Germline V gene data show CDR1 as SGHRS and CDR2 as YFSETQ. V gave up 0 bases and J gave up 2 bases, with 9 bases separating them. CDR3 nucleotides: TGCGCCAGCAGCTTGGATGGGGGAACTGGAAACACCATATATTTT. Amino acid sequence: CASSLDGGTGNTIYF. The variable domain in full, with the rest retrieved from reference TRBV5-1 and TRBJ1-3, is KAGVTQTPRYLIKTRGQQVTLSCSPISGHRSVSWYQQTPGQGLQFLFEYFSETQRNKGNFPGRFSGRQFSNSRSEMNVSTLELGDSALYLCASSLDGGTGNTIYFGEGSWLTVV.

The chain joins TRBV27 to TRBJ2-1, with 7 bases lining up with TRBD2. J gave up 4 bases and V 6 bases, and 18 bases lay outside the gene matches. This CDR3 has 18 amino acids. Germline CDR1 reads MNHEY; CDR2 reads SMNVEV (reference sequence). CDR3 sequence reads: CASSLRYTGGNTYNEQFF. The CDR3 nucleotides are TGTGCCAGCAGCTTACGGTATACCGGGGGGAACACTTACAATGAGCAGTTCTTC.

This clone was seen many times. This chain uses TRBV6-6 with TRBJ1-6; 7 bases map to TRBD1. This CDR3 has 13 amino acids. The V segment lost 6 bases and the J segment 10 bases; nucleotides outside the gene matches: 6. The V gene's germline CDR1 is MNHNY and CDR2 SVGAGI (reference sequence). This CDR3 reads CASRSTGDSPLHF. DNA for the CDR3: TGTGCCAGCAGGAGTACAGGGGACTCACCCCTCCACTTT.

The count of this clone is one. The gene calls are TRBV27 and TRBJ2-2; TRBD2 matches at 12 bases. V trimming: 4 bases; J trimming: 5 bases; junction bases outside the gene matches: 20. CDR1 is MNHEY, CDR2 SMNVEV, per germline (reference sequence). There are 21 residues in the CDR3. This chain's CDR3 is CASSSLFLMASGRAWTGELFF. DNA for the CDR3: TGTGCCAGCAGTTCCCTTTTTTTGATGGCTAGCGGGAGGGCCTGGACCGGGGAGCTGTTTTTT.

On this clone itself: At the DNA level, this CDR3 is encoded by other sequences in the same sample as well. The chain has TRBV5-1 and TRBJ1-2; 8 nucleotides agree with TRBD1. The CDR3 has 14 amino acids. With V trimmed by 0 bases and J by 5 bases, 3 bases remained unmatched. CDR1 and CDR2 (germline): SGHRS, YFSETQ. The CDR3 reads CASSLVQGDYGYTF. CDR3 nucleotides: TGCGCCAGCAGCTTGGTACAGGGGGATTATGGCTACACCTTC.

The genes are TRBV7-2 and TRBJ1-1; 7 bases map to TRBD1. Per the germline V gene, CDR1 is SGHTA and CDR2 is FQGNSA. The CDR3 is 15 amino acids. V shed 4 bases, J shed 5 bases, and the junction held 10 bases outside the gene matches. The CDR3 coding sequence is TGTGCCAGCAGCTCAAAACAGGGGAAGAAGACTGAAGCTTTCTTT. Translating it yields CASSSKQGKKTEAFF. The variable domain in full, completed from reference TRBV7-2 and TRBJ1-1, reads GAGVSQSPSNKVTEKGKDVELRCDPISGHTALYWYRQSLGQGLEFLIYFQGNSAPDKSGLPSDRFSAERTGGSVSTLTIQRTQQEDSAVYLCASSSKQGKKTEAFFGQGTRLTVV.

V is TRBV9 and J is TRBJ1-3; D ambiguous. With 4 bases removed from V and 2 bases from J, the gap between germline ends came to 13 bases. Germline V lookup: CDR1 SGDLS, CDR2 YYNGEE. The CDR3 consists of 15 residues. The CDR3 region is CASSSRPDAGNTIYF. The CDR3 nucleotides are TGTGCCAGCAGCTCTCGACCGGACGCTGGAAACACCATATATTTT.

The V gene is TRBV7-9, the J gene TRBJ2-5, with 9 positions matching TRBD1. The end of the DNA aligns better with TRBJ2-7, so the J call may be wrong. Looked up from germline, CDR1 is SEHNR and CDR2 is FQNEAQ (reference sequence). The CDR3 is made up of 14 amino acids. The CDR3 DNA reads TGTGCCAGCAGCTTCCCGGGACAGGGCTACGAGCAGTACTTC. Its translation: CASSFPGQGYEQYF.

The chain couples TRBV29-1 to TRBJ2-5; the D is unclear. Looked up from germline, CDR1 is SQVTM and CDR2 is ANQGSEA. Trimming stripped 5 bases from V and 0 bases from J, with 7 bases between. This CDR3 is built from 12 residues. The CDR3 sequence: CSVQQNQETQYF. CDR3 bases: TGCAGCGTTCAACAGAACCAAGAGACCCAGTACTTC.

The chain links TRBV7-3 to TRBJ1-1; D remains unclear. V lost 6 bases and J lost 0, with 8 bases in between. Germline CDR1 reads SGHTA; CDR2 reads FQGTGA. The CDR3 has 13 amino acids. CDR3 amino acids: CASSQEMNTEAFF. DNA for the CDR3: TGTGCCAGCAGTCAAGAAATGAACACTGAAGCTTTCTTT.

The CDR3: CSVEGHERNIQYF. CDR3 coding DNA: TGCAGCGTTGAAGGACACGAACGTAACATTCAGTACTTC. The chain employs TRBV29-1 and TRBJ2-4; D gene uncertain. Germline V gives CDR1 SQVTM, CDR2 ANQGSEA. V shed 1 base and J shed 7 bases, with 11 bases lying between them. The CDR3 has 13 amino acids.

The CDR3 DNA is TGTGCCAGCAGCTTGGGACCCCAATTCGGCGGGGAGCTGTTTTTT. Protein: CASSLGPQFGGELFF. This chain uses TRBV5-4 with TRBJ2-2; D remains ambiguous. V lost 0 bases, J lost 7 bases, and 13 bases lay in between. The CDR3 extends over 15 amino acids. The V gene's germline CDR1 is SGHNT and CDR2 YYREEE (reference sequence).

The V gene is TRBV5-1, the J gene TRBJ2-2, with D possibly matching TRBD1 (5 bases). The CDR3 runs 15 residues. Trimming stripped 4 bases from V and 4 bases from J, with 14 bases between. Germline CDR1 and CDR2: SGHRS and YFSETQ. Written as DNA, the CDR3 is TGCGCCAGCAGCCCCGGACATACAAGCACCGGGGAGCTGTTTTTT. Translating it yields CASSPGHTSTGELFF.

This clone was seen a few times. This chain uses TRBV11-2 with TRBJ2-1; possibly TRBD2 for D (5 bases). The CDR3 is 15 amino acids. V was trimmed by 3 bases and J by 1 base, leaving 10 bases between them. In germline, CDR1 is SGHAT, CDR2 FQNNGV. The CDR3 sequence is CASSFRDISYNEQFF. DNA of the CDR3: TGTGCCAGCAGCTTTCGGGATATATCCTACAATGAGCAGTTCTTC.

The chain employs TRBV18 and TRBJ2-7, with D maybe TRBD1 (6 bases). With 2 bases removed from V and 4 bases from J, the gap between germline ends came to 15 bases. Germline assignment: CDR1 KGHSH and CDR2 LQKENI. The CDR3 loop spans 15 amino acids. CDR3 nucleotide sequence: TGTGCCAGCTCACCAAACACAGGGTCTGAATACGAGCAGTACTTC. This codes for CASSPNTGSEYEQYF.

The chain uses TRBV7-9 and TRBJ2-5; D is perhaps TRBD1 (6 bases). Trimming left V 0 bases short and J 1 base short, with 9 bases between. CDR1 and CDR2 from the germline V gene are SEHNR and FQNEAQ (reference sequence). The CDR3 extends over 15 amino acids. CDR3 sequence: CASSLALDSQETQYF. The CDR3 DNA reads as TGTGCCAGCAGCTTAGCCCTGGACAGCCAAGAGACCCAGTACTTC.

This chain joins TRBV27 and TRBJ2-7; possibly TRBD2 for D (6 bases). V was clipped by 2 bases and J by 2 bases, with 13 bases between them. CDR1 is MNHEY and CDR2 is SMNVEV in the germline V gene (reference sequence). There are 15 residues in the CDR3. CDR3 bases: TGTGCCAGCAGTTTAGGGACTCTAGCGACCTACGAGCAGTACTTC. Protein product: CASSLGTLATYEQYF.

This clone is a singleton in its sample. The rearrangement links TRBV4-3 to TRBJ1-2; D unresolved. Germline CDR1 and CDR2: LGHNA and YSLEER. V shed 0 bases and J shed 3 bases, with 11 bases lying between them. This CDR3 contains 15 residues. The CDR3 coding sequence is TGCGCCAGCAGCCAAGATAGAGTCTGGGACTATGGCTACACCTTC. Its translation is CASSQDRVWDYGYTF.

The chain couples TRBV5-4 to TRBJ1-6, with 9 bases that match TRBD1. This CDR3 spans 18 amino acids. The J segment lost 0 bases and the V segment lost 4 bases, leaving 8 bases of the junction unmatched. From germline, CDR1 is SGHNT and CDR2 YYREEE (reference sequence). The CDR3 loop is CASSTDRGPSSYNSPLHF. Written as DNA, the CDR3 is TGTGCCAGCAGCACGGACAGGGGCCCGAGCTCCTATAATTCACCCCTCCACTTT.

The V call is TRBV6-5, the J call TRBJ1-2; the match to TRBD1 covers 9 bases. This CDR3 region has 13 residues. The J segment lost 6 bases and the V segment lost 6 bases, leaving 5 bases of the junction unmatched. Germline CDR1 MNHEY, CDR2 SVGAGI. The DNA for the CDR3 is TGTGCCAGCAGGGGACAGGGTTTTGATGGCTACACCTTC. Translation gives CASRGQGFDGYTF.